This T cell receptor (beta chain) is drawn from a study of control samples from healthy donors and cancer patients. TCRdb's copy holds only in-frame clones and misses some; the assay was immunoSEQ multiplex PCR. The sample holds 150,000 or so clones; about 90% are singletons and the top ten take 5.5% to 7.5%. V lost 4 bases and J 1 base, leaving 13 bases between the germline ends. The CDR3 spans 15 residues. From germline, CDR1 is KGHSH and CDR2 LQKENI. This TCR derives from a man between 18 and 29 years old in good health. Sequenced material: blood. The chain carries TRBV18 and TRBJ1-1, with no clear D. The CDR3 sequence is CASSLKARENTEAFF. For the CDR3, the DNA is TGTGCCAGCTCACTAAAGGCACGGGAGAACACTGAAGCTTTCTTT.